This TCR beta chain is from a study of T cell responses to AZD1222 COVID-19 vaccine. Comment on this clone: Antigen unknown.

TCRdb keeps only in-frame clones here, not all; method: immunoSEQ multiplex PCR. This table has 200,000 to 250,000 clones, approximately 94% appearing once. Germline assignment: CDR1 MNHEY and CDR2 SVGEGT. Trimming pared 5 bases from V and 15 bases from J, leaving 14 bases between. The CDR3 runs 11 residues. The study, taken as a whole, reports: Possibly, clonal diversity was underestimated; donors were largely white British and included more females. The study found Spike-specific TCR breadth and depth rose after two AZD1222 doses. It was only after the peak T cell response that any repertoires were sampled.

The rearrangement uses TRBV6-2 or TRBV6-3 and TRBJ2-1; D gene unclear. The specimen comprised peripheral blood, sampled on day 0 of MenACWY control vaccination. The clonotype comes from an adult in good health. In DNA, the CDR3 is TGTGCCAGCAGTACCCAGCACTACCGGTTCTTC. This codes for CASSTQHYRFF.